This section outlines one TCR beta chain sequence together with its context. Its matching antigen is unknown. Treatment specified: oral pan-JAK inhibitor, 5-10 mg twice daily. The data stem from a study of CD8+ T cells in alopecia areata. Once RNA had been extracted, it was reverse transcribed into cDNA to act as the sequencing template. TCRdb keeps only in-frame clones here, not all; method: immunoSEQ multiplex PCR. The sample holds approximately 140,000 clones; approximately 86% are singletons and the top ten take under 15%. Study-wide results and limits: Scalp clonality, along with expanded CD8+ clones among the top 100, was significantly decreased by tofacitinib. Sharing of TCR sequences between patients (possibly for HLA-related reasons) was less clear than in mice.

Trimming removed 5 bases from V and 2 bases from J; junction bases left unmatched: 4. Germline CDR1 is SGHAT and CDR2 is FQDESV (reference sequence). This CDR3 is 15 amino acids long. The receptor comes from a human donor with alopecia areata. The chain links TRBV11-1 to TRBJ2-7, with 12 bases fitting TRBD2. Here the sequenced sample was CD8+ T cells sorted from blood, taken at week 4, from a patient treated with tofacitinib. Here the CDR3 DNA reads TGTGCCAGCAGCCCAGGGACTAGCGGGCCCTACGAGCAGTACTTC. Translated: CASSPGTSGPYEQYF.